This entry describes one TCR beta chain. Its antigen is not known. This specimen comes from a study of beta chain features in type 1 diabetes. Points from the study as a whole: Fewer insertions but more deletions were seen at VDJ junctions in type 1 diabetes patients. Although PCR might favor shorter templates, it would do so equally in patients and controls.

Every isolated RNA sample was fully reverse transcribed, so sequencing captured expressed TCRB transcripts. Samples of naive, central memory and regulatory T cells yielded a mean of around 4 million reads. Sequenced by immunoSEQ multiplex PCR; TCRdb stores in-frame clones only, minus some. The sample includes 350,000 to 450,000 clones, about 15% seen only once; the top ten take about 0.02%. CDR1 is SGHNT and CDR2 is YYREEE in the germline V gene (reference sequence). The CDR3 consists of 14 residues. J gave up 10 bases and V 0 bases, and 2 bases lay outside the gene matches. Sort purity for all populations was recorded as exceeding 98%.

V and J are TRBV5-4 and TRBJ2-2, with TRBD2 matching over 11 bases. Input material: naive CD4+ T cells from blood. The sequence derives from a woman between 18 and 30 years old in good health. Here the CDR3 DNA reads TGTGCCAGCAGCTTGGGACTAGCGGGATCGGAGCTGTTTTTT. This codes for CASSLGLAGSELFF.